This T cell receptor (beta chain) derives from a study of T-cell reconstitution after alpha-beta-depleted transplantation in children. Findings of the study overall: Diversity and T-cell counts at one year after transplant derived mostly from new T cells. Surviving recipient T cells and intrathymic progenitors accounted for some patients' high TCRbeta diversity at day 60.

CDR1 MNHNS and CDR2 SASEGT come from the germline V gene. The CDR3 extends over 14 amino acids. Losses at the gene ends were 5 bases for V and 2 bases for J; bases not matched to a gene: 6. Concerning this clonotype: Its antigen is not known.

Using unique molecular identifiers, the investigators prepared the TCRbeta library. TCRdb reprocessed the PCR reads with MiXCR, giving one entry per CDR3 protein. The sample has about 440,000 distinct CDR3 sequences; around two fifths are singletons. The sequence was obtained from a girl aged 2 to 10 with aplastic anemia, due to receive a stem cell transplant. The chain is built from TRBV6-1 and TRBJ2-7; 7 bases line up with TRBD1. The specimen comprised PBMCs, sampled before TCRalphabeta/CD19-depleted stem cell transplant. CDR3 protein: CASSPGQTTYEQYF. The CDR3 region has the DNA TGTGCCAGCAGTCCGGGACAGACCACCTACGAGCAGTACTTC.